This TCR beta chain was captured by sequencing in a study of long-term antiretroviral therapy in people with HIV. Study context: By about a decade, the earliest samples predate the 2015 immediate-ART recommendation. Study conclusions and caveats: Post-ART, diversity grew, though it stayed under transplant donor control levels.

The CDR3 has 16 amino acids. CDR1 SGHTA and CDR2 FQGNSA come from the germline V gene. V was trimmed by 1 base and J by 0 bases, leaving 13 bases between them. A note on this clone: What it binds is not known.

The authors ran the immunoSEQ assay, v3.0, at survey level. The data were produced by immunoSEQ multiplex PCR, yet TCRdb's version contains in-frame clones alone and is incomplete. The sample holds 16,000 or so clones, over 75% seen once. Every one of the donors gave at least one pre-ART PBMC sample and at least two post-ART PBMC samples. In the United States, treatment was given to all participants with HIV. The chain has TRBV7-2 and TRBJ2-7; tentatively, D is TRBD2 (5 bases). Here the sequenced sample was unsorted PBMCs, taken around 2.2 years before starting antiretroviral therapy. This clonotype was obtained from a man aged 25-45 years with HIV. For the CDR3, the DNA is TGTGCCAGCAGCTTAGGGACTCTAGCAACCTCCTACGAGCAGTACTTC. It encodes CASSLGTLATSYEQYF.